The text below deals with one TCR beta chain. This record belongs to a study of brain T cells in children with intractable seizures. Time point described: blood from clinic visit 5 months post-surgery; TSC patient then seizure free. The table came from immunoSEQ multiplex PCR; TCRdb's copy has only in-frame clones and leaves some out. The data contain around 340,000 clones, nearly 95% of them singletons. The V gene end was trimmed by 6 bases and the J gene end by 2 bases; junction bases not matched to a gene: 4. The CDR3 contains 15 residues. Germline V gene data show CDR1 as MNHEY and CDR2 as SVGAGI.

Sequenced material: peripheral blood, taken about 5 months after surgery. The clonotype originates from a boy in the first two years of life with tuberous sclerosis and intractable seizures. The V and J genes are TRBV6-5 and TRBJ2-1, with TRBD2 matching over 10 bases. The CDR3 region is CASRTGTSAYNEQFF. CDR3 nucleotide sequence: TGTGCCAGCAGAACCGGGACTAGCGCCTACAATGAGCAGTTCTTC.